This T cell receptor beta chain was profiled in a study of human T cells and chemical hapten exposure. Individual cDNA molecules had unique molecular identifiers attached to them by the library. TCRdb fed the reads into MiXCR, producing one record per CDR3 protein. The top ten clones hold 1.2% to 1.5% of a sample with fewer than 150,000 distinct CDR3 sequences, more than 8.5% of them seen once. CDR3 length equals 17 residues. The J segment lost 2 bases and the V segment lost 2 bases, leaving 9 bases of the junction unmatched. Germline V lookup: CDR1 SGHAT, CDR2 FQNNGV. It was from unfractionated whole blood that total RNA was extracted.

The receptor was isolated from a human donor in good health. Some clones in this sample may be carry-over from other donors' samples. The chain has TRBV11-2 and TRBJ2-3; 8 bases agree with TRBD1. Material for sequencing was whole blood. CDR3 sequence reads: CASSLLGRGRTTDTQYF. The CDR3 DNA reads as TGTGCCAGCAGCTTACTCGGCAGGGGGCGCACCACAGATACGCAGTATTTT. The full variable domain, rest sourced from reference TRBV11-2 and TRBJ2-3, is EAGVAQSPRYKIIEKRQSVAFWCNPISGHATLYWYQQILGQGPKLLIQFQNNGVVDDSQLPKDRFSAERLKGVDSTLKIQPAKLEDSAVYLCASSLLGRGRTTDTQYFGPGTRLTVL.